The next 10 T cell receptor beta chains were all read from a single sample in a study of shared clonotypes between healthy human individuals. The protocol was immunoSEQ multiplex PCR, while the TCRdb copy is restricted to in-frame clones and leaves out a portion. The profile shows 1.6 million or so clones, roughly 96% of them singletons. Sequenced input: naive CD4+ T cells sorted from blood. Subset specified: CD45RA+ positively selected. The receptor set was obtained from a young man in good health.

The chain employs TRBV7-9 and TRBJ1-2; D perhaps matches TRBD1 (6 bases). Trimming stripped 3 bases from V and 5 bases from J, with 13 bases between. Germline V gives CDR1 SEHNR, CDR2 FQNEAQ (reference sequence). This CDR3 is built from 14 residues. The CDR3 sequence: CASSLDSNDYGYTF. Written as DNA, the CDR3 is TGTGCCAGCAGCTTGGACAGCAACGATTATGGCTACACCTTC.

The chain joins TRBV14 to TRBJ1-3; D is unresolved. Germline CDR1 and CDR2: SGHDN and FVKESK. The CDR3 covers 15 residues. Trimming stripped 0 bases from V and 4 bases from J, with 10 bases between. Here the CDR3 reads CASSQDGGKGNTIYF. The DNA for the CDR3 is TGTGCCAGCAGCCAAGATGGAGGGAAGGGAAACACCATATATTTT. The entire variable domain, with the rest obtained from reference TRBV14 and TRBJ1-3, is as follows: EAGVTQFPSHSVIEKGQTVTLRCDPISGHDNLYWYRRVMGKEIKFLLHFVKESKQDESGMPNNRFLAERTGGTYSTLKVQPAELEDSGVYFCASSQDGGKGNTIYFGEGSWLTVV.

The chain uses TRBV13 and TRBJ2-1; possibly TRBD2 for D (6 bases). V gave up 6 bases and J gave up 9 bases, with 27 bases separating them. There are 17 residues in the CDR3. Per germline, CDR1 PRHDT and CDR2 FYEKMQ (reference sequence). Here the CDR3 reads CASRVHFRDSLYVEQFF. The CDR3 DNA reads TGTGCCAGCAGAGTGCACTTCCGGGACTCCTTGTATGTTGAGCAGTTCTTC.

On this clone: Other DNA sequences within the sample encode an identical CDR3. The genes are TRBV19 and TRBJ2-3; unclear D gene. The CDR3 is made up of 14 amino acids. The V end lost 5 bases, the J end lost 1 base, and 10 bases lay between the germline ends. Per germline, CDR1 LNHDA and CDR2 SQIVND (reference sequence). Written as DNA, the CDR3 is TGTGCCAGTAGTCGAGGACCAGGCACAGATACGCAGTATTTT. Protein product: CASSRGPGTDTQYF.

V is TRBV9 and J is TRBJ1-5, with D possibly TRBD1 on 5 matching bases. V shed 4 bases and J shed 0 bases, with 11 bases lying between them. CDR1 and CDR2 (germline): SGDLS, YYNGEE. This CDR3 is built from 15 residues. CDR3 protein: CASSKTAYSNQPQHF. The CDR3 bases are TGTGCCAGCAGCAAGACAGCGTATAGCAATCAGCCCCAGCATTTT.

J is TRBJ2-7 and V is TRBV7-9; D possibly corresponds to TRBD2 (7 bases). CDR1 SEHNR and CDR2 FQNEAQ come from the germline V gene (reference sequence). Trimming shortened V by 3 bases and J by 3 bases, and 15 bases separated the two germline ends. The CDR3 is 15 amino acids. The CDR3 spells CASSFRGAGHYEQYF. The CDR3 DNA reads as TGTGCCAGCAGCTTCCGGGGGGCAGGCCACTACGAGCAGTACTTC.

Worth noting for this clone: The sample contains more than one DNA sequence encoding this CDR3. The chain recombines TRBV5-6 with TRBJ1-3; D is unclear. CDR1 and CDR2 (germline): SGHDT, YYEEEE. The V and J ends lost 0 bases and 4 bases respectively, with 5 bases between them. The CDR3 is made up of 13 amino acids. The DNA of the CDR3 is TGTGCCAGCAGCTTGGGGCCCGGAAACACCATATATTTT. Its translation: CASSLGPGNTIYF.

This chain joins TRBV18 and TRBJ2-3; 7 positions match TRBD2. The CDR3 runs 13 residues. The V gene's germline CDR1 is KGHSH and CDR2 LQKENI. V lost 9 bases and J lost 4; bases outside the gene matches: 7. Here the CDR3 reads CASSWAGADTQYF. The CDR3 coding sequence is TGTGCCAGTTCATGGGCGGGGGCAGATACGCAGTATTTT.

The V call is TRBV29-1, the J call TRBJ2-1; D uncertain. Germline CDR1 is SQVTM and CDR2 is ANQGSEA. This CDR3 region has 13 residues. Trimming cost V 6 bases and J 3 bases, with 12 bases left between them. As DNA, the CDR3 is TGCAGCGTGGCCGCCAGATTCTACAATGAGCAGTTCTTC. Translation: CSVAARFYNEQFF.

The CDR3 DNA reads as TGTGCCAGCAGCTGGACTAGCGGGAACACCGGGGAGCTGTTTTTT. It codes for CASSWTSGNTGELFF. The gene calls are TRBV7-9 and TRBJ2-2; TRBD2 agrees at 10 bases. With V trimmed by 4 bases and J by 1 base, 0 bases remained unmatched. The CDR3 sequence is 15 residues long. The germline V gene has CDR1 SEHNR and CDR2 FQNEAQ (reference sequence).